This T cell receptor (beta chain) was sequenced for a study of T-cell memory formation after mild COVID-19. Background on the study: Clusters of TCRs were largely donor specific.

About this clonotype: The target antigen is unknown.

Study results and caveats: Contracting clones from day 15 to 85 had balanced CD4/CD8; later expanders favoured CD4+.

Germline V lookup: CDR1 SGHTA, CDR2 FQGTGA. The CDR3 totals 13 residues. V was clipped by 10 bases and J by 6 bases; unmatched bases: 6. cDNA libraries for TCR alpha and TCR beta, carrying sample barcodes and UMIs, came from 5'RACE with constant-segment primers. TCRdb independently ran MiXCR on the 5' RACE reads; one entry per CDR3 protein. The sample comprises about 430,000 distinct CDR3 sequences, 18% of which are singletons, and 20% to 25% rests with the top ten. V usage is TRBV7-3 and J usage is TRBJ2-2, with 9 bases matching TRBD2. Material: PBMCs or a T cell subset sorted from them (not recorded which). The origin of this receptor is a man aged 18 to 30 who had mild COVID-19 (a few samples of this study predate the infection). Cell type and time point are not known. The CDR3 DNA sequence: TGTGCCACTGCGGGAGGGGGCGCCGGGGAGCTGTTTTTT. It codes for CATAGGGAGELFF.